This T cell receptor beta chain comes out of a study of vaccination and CD4 T cells after COVID-19. Study in general: The peptides that stimulated the cells were overlapping spike peptides from SARS-CoV-2, HCoV-NL63, HCoV-OC43 and HCoV-229E.

The CDR3 is made up of 14 amino acids. Germline values: CDR1 ENHRY, CDR2 SYGVKD. With V trimmed by 6 bases and J by 1 base, 4 bases remained unmatched. Researchers used the Oncomine TCR Beta short-read assay to sequence DNA from cultured CD4+ T cells. TCRdb called the PCR reads again in MiXCR, with one record for every CDR3 protein. Here the sample spans over 10,000 distinct CDR3 sequences, about two fifths being singletons. This clonotype occurred a few times. Antigen specificity is unknown. The treatment is: approximately 9-day PBMC culture with coronavirus spike peptide pools or control peptides (ViraFEST assay).

The sequencing input was CD4+ T cells from blood, cultured in vitro. This chain connects TRBV10-3 to TRBJ2-5; 8 bases match TRBD2. This clonotype was obtained from a human donor who had recovered from COVID-19. In nucleotides, the CDR3 is TGTGCCATCAGAACTAGCGGCCCCCAAGAGACCCAGTACTTC. Protein sequence: CAIRTSGPQETQYF.